This TCR beta chain was profiled in a study of cytomegalovirus exposure and HLA in healthy donors. At the level of the study: Earlier, almost 120 million unique TCR beta sequences were recovered from roughly 180 million T cells by an analysis. General observations from the study: The majority of CMV-associated TCR beta chains were reported as apparently HLA-restricted in a later analysis. Among TCR sequences, most were rare, though some public TCRs appeared in many donors. Later genetic work tied a missense DCLRE1C variant to beta-chain V and J trimming.

Trimming took off 6 bases at V and 7 bases at J, with 16 bases between the two ends. Germline CDR1 reads SNHLY; CDR2 reads FYNNEI. The CDR3 is made up of 15 amino acids. A word on this clone: As yet, its antigen is unknown.

The PCR made use of 60 Vbeta and 13 Jbeta primers. Method: immunoSEQ multiplex PCR; TCRdb's copy keeps in-frame clones and lacks some. In total, the table holds about 160,000 clones. This sequence originates from a woman aged 55-70 years in good health and CMV-seronegative. Source material: PBMCs. This chain connects TRBV2 to TRBJ1-6; perhaps TRBD1 as D (6 bases). As DNA, the CDR3 is TGTGCCAGCAGAAACGGAGGGGGAGGGAATTCACCCCTCCACTTT. Translation: CASRNGGGGNSPLHF.